The clone carrying this T cell receptor (beta chain) was recorded many times. Amplification targeted TCR beta CDR3 regions from RNA transcripts. HTBI primers were employed in a first-round RT-PCR of the TCR CDR3. Each CDR3 protein gets one entry after TCRdb re-called the multiplex PCR reads with MiXCR. The sample holds about 580,000 distinct CDR3 sequences, roughly 50% seen once. CDR1 and CDR2 (germline): KGHDR, SFDVKD. Trimming left V 5 bases short and J 0 bases short, with 19 bases between. The CDR3 runs to 18 residues. This sample is drawn from a study of T cells in Graves' hyperthyroidism and ophthalmopathy.

The TCR comes from a woman between 18 and 29 years old with Graves' hyperthyroidism. Material: peripheral blood or thyroid tissue (not recorded which). This chain links TRBV24-1 with TRBJ1-5; D may be TRBD1 (6 bases). Here the CDR3 DNA reads TGTGCCACCAGTGCAGGGGCCCAGATGCCTTATAGCAATCAGCCCCAGCATTTT. This translates into CATSAGAQMPYSNQPQHF.